This T cell receptor beta chain was retrieved from a study of pediatric ulcerative colitis. Overall study results and limits: A couple of rectal clonotypes were found only in ulcerative colitis patients, all of them. Total lymphocyte DNA, not sorted subsets, was the template.

The trim removed 0 bases at V and 7 bases at J, leaving 3 bases unmatched. Per the germline V gene, CDR1 is MNHNS and CDR2 is SASEGT. The CDR3 runs to 14 residues. Each sample received Survey-level depth of up to 500,000 reads. Libraries were prepared by immunoSEQ multiplex PCR; TCRdb keeps only in-frame clonotypes and omits some of them. The data hold approximately 32,000 clones, with roughly 78% observed a single time. With regard to this clone: The antigen is undetermined.

This clonotype was sampled from a boy aged 10-17 years with severe ulcerative colitis. The specimen sequenced was blood. The rearrangement joins TRBV6-1 to TRBJ1-5; 7 bases are a match to TRBD1. For the CDR3, the DNA is TGTGCCAGCAGTGAAGCGGTCAGGGGGCAGCCCCAGCATTTT. It encodes CASSEAVRGQPQHF.